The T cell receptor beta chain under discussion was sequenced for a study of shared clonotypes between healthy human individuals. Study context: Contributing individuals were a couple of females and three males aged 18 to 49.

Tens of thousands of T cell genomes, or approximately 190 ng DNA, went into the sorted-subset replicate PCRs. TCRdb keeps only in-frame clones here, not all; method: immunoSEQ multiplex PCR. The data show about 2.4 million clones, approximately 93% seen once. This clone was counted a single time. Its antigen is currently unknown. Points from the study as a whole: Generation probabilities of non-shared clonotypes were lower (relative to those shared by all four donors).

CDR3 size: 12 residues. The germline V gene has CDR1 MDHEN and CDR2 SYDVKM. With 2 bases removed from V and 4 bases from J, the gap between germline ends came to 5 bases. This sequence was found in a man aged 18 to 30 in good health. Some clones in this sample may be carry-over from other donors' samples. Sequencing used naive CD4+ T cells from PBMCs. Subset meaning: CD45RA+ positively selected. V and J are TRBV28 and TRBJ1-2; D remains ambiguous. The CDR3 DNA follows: TGTGCCAGCAGTTTACCCAGCTATGGCTACACCTTC. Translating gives CASSLPSYGYTF.